This entry lists 2 T cell receptor beta chains sequenced from one sample in a study of T cell responses to AZD1222 COVID-19 vaccine. The repertoire was sequenced with immunoSEQ multiplex PCR; TCRdb's copy has only in-frame clones and lacks some. The table has more than 60,000 clones, about four fifths seen once. This specimen was peripheral blood, taken 28 days after the second AZD1222 dose. The receptors were gathered from an adult who received the AZD1222 COVID-19 vaccine.

This clone was seen a few times. V usage is TRBV28 and J usage is TRBJ2-7, with 9 positions matching TRBD1. Germline V gene data show CDR1 as MDHEN and CDR2 as SYDVKM. The junction had 8 bases not matched to a gene; V was cut back by 2 bases and J by 3 bases. The CDR3 is 16 residues long. The DNA for the CDR3 is TGTGCCAGCAGTTTAGTGGACAGGGGTTATAGCTACGAGCAGTACTTC. Encoded protein: CASSLVDRGYSYEQYF.

The V gene is TRBV19, the J gene TRBJ2-5, with D perhaps given as TRBD1 or TRBD2 (6 bases each). The CDR3 spans 15 residues. The V end was cut by 3 bases, the J end by 5 bases, with 16 bases between. Per germline, CDR1 LNHDA and CDR2 SQIVND (reference sequence). The CDR3 coding sequence is TGTGCCAGTAGTATTAATTCGGGGGCGCGGGAGACCCAGTACTTC. It codes for CASSINSGARETQYF.